A single sample is the source of the 4 T cell receptor beta chains below, sequenced in a study of blood T cell repertoires in COVID-19. Measured with immunoSEQ multiplex PCR; TCRdb has only the in-frame clones, and not every one. This sample carries around 130,000 clones, around 76% of them seen once, and the ten largest clones take about a tenth. Sequencing used peripheral blood. The receptor source for this set is a human donor in a cohort sampled during active COVID-19.

The V and J genes are TRBV24-1 and TRBJ2-3; a possible D gene is TRBD2 (5 bases). This CDR3 has 18 amino acids. Trimming stripped 3 bases from V and 4 bases from J, with 22 bases between. From germline, CDR1 is KGHDR and CDR2 SFDVKD. The CDR3 nucleotides read TGTGCCACCAGTGATCCCGGCGGAGGTCGGGATGGCGCAGATACGCAGTATTTT. Translation gives CATSDPGGGRDGADTQYF.

The chain carries TRBV7-2 and TRBJ1-3, with TRBD1 matching over 7 bases. V gave up 4 bases and J gave up 0 bases; unmatched junction bases: 3. CDR1 and CDR2 (germline): SGHTA, FQGNSA. The CDR3 loop spans 15 amino acids. CDR3 sequence reads: CASSYDRASGNTIYF. The CDR3 DNA reads TGTGCCAGCAGCTACGACAGGGCCTCTGGAAACACCATATATTTT.

This clone has a single count. This chain joins TRBV5-1 and TRBJ2-7; D may be TRBD2 (6 bases). Trimming pared 5 bases from V and 6 bases from J, leaving 9 bases between. The CDR3 loop spans 11 amino acids. CDR1 and CDR2 (germline): SGHRS, YFSETQ. For the CDR3, the DNA is TGCGCCAGCAGGCAGGGAGGCGAGCAGTACTTC. Encoded protein: CASRQGGEQYF.

This clone has at least ten counts. This rearrangement joins TRBV2 to TRBJ2-7; 7 bases are shared with TRBD1. This CDR3 is 13 amino acids long. CDR1 is SNHLY and CDR2 is FYNNEI in the germline V gene. The V segment lost 6 bases and the J segment 6 bases; nucleotides outside the gene matches: 8. CDR3 nucleotides: TGTGCCAGCAGAAAGACAGGGCAAGCCGAGCAGTACTTC. It yields the protein CASRKTGQAEQYF.